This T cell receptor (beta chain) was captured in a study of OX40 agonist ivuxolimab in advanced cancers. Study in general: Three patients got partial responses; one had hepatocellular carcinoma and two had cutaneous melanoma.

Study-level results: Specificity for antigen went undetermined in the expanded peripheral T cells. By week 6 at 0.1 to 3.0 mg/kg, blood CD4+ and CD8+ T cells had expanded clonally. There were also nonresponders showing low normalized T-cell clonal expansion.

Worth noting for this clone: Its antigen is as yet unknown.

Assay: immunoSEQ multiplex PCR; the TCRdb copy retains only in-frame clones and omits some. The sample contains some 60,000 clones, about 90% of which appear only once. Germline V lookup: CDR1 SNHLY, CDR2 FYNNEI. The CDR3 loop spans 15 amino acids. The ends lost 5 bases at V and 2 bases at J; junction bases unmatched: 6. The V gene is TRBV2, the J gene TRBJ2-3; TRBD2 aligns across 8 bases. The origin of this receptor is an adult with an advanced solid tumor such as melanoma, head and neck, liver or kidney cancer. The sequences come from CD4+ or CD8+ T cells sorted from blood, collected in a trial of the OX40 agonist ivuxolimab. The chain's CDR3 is CASSKREWTTDTQYF. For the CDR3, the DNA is TGTGCCAGCAGTAAGCGGGAGTGGACCACAGATACGCAGTATTTT.